These 13 T cell receptor beta chains were sequenced from one sample in a study of cytomegalovirus exposure and HLA in healthy donors. Primers: 60 Vbeta forward and 13 Jbeta reverse. Sequenced by immunoSEQ multiplex PCR; TCRdb stores in-frame clones only, minus some. The sample has about 170,000 clones, about 82% seen once; the top ten hold approximately 0.76%. The specimen was PBMCs. These TCRs come from a female donor in good health and CMV-seronegative.

This clone was counted between two and nine times. The chain recombines TRBV9 with TRBJ2-1; D gene ambiguous. Trimming cost V 0 bases and J 4 bases, with 14 bases left between them. The CDR3 is 16 amino acids. CDR1 SGDLS and CDR2 YYNGEE come from the germline V gene. This CDR3 reads CASSVAALQVYNEQFF. DNA of the CDR3: TGTGCCAGCAGCGTAGCTGCCCTCCAGGTTTACAATGAGCAGTTCTTC.

This chain connects TRBV15 to TRBJ2-5; D remains ambiguous. The J call is uncertain, as TRBJ2-7 better fits the DNA end. The CDR3 covers 16 residues. Germline V gene lookup returns CDR1 LNHNV and CDR2 YYDKDF (reference sequence). This CDR3 is CATSRDRGATYYEQYF. In DNA, the CDR3 is TGTGCCACCAGCAGAGATCGAGGAGCCACTTACTACGAGCAGTACTTC.

The chain combines TRBV28 with TRBJ1-5, with 7 bases lining up with TRBD1. V shed 4 bases, J shed 3 bases, and the junction held 12 bases outside the gene matches. The CDR3 extends over 17 amino acids. Germline-derived CDR1 and CDR2 are MDHEN and SYDVKM. CDR3 in DNA: TGTGCCAGCAGTTCCCCACTCGACAGGGTGGTCAATCAGCCCCAGCATTTT. This translates into CASSSPLDRVVNQPQHF.

CDR3 loop: CAWTPGLSYEQYF. The CDR3 bases are TGTGCCTGGACCCCGGGACTTTCCTACGAGCAGTACTTC. This chain joins TRBV30 and TRBJ2-7; D possibly corresponds to TRBD2 (6 bases). V was shortened by 4 bases and J by 1 base, with 11 bases between the two germline ends. Germline CDR1 is GTSNPN and CDR2 is SVGIG (reference sequence). The CDR3 has 13 residues.

This chain connects TRBV4-2 to TRBJ2-1; 14 nucleotides align to TRBD2. The V and J ends lost 1 base and 4 bases, in that order; junction bases with no gene match: 3. The CDR3 is 17 amino acids. The germline V gene encodes CDR1 LGHNA and CDR2 YNFKEQ. The CDR3 loop reads CASSQGGTSGRYNEQFF. The CDR3 coding sequence is TGTGCCAGCAGCCAAGGAGGGACTAGCGGGAGATACAATGAGCAGTTCTTC.

The J gene is TRBJ2-5, the V gene TRBV6-1; 7 positions match TRBD2. The J call could be wrong; TRBJ2-7 is a better fit for the DNA end. Germline CDR1 and CDR2: MNHNS and SASEGT. The CDR3 covers 13 residues. This CDR3 is CASERGDHYEQYF. CDR3 DNA: TGTGCCAGCGAACGGGGGGACCACTACGAGCAGTACTTC.

This chain joins TRBV5-1 and TRBJ2-3; TRBD1 matches 11 bases. Germline V lookup: CDR1 SGHRS, CDR2 YFSETQ. CDR3 size: 18 residues. The V segment lost 5 bases and the J segment 2 bases; nucleotides outside the gene matches: 13. The CDR3 nucleotides are TGCGCCAGCAGTGGACAGGGGGCAACTAGCGGATTCACAGATACGCAGTATTTT. It codes for CASSGQGATSGFTDTQYF.

This chain uses TRBV9 with TRBJ1-1; no clear D gene. CDR1 is SGDLS and CDR2 is YYNGEE in the germline V gene. CDR3 length: 15 residues. V dropped 4 bases and J dropped 5 bases, with 18 bases sitting between them. CDR3 region: CASSPGVGGGTEAFF. CDR3 sequence (DNA): TGTGCCAGCAGCCCTGGGGTGGGCGGAGGGACTGAAGCTTTCTTT.

V and J are TRBV11-2 and TRBJ2-3; possible D gene TRBD2, 6 bases. V gave up 5 bases and J gave up 2 bases, with 8 bases separating them. Germline V CDR1 and CDR2: SGHAT, FQNNGV. This CDR3 is built from 13 residues. The chain's CDR3 is CASSRDFTDTQYF. CDR3 nucleotide sequence: TGTGCCAGCAGCCGGGACTTCACAGATACGCAGTATTTT.

The chain recombines TRBV5-1 with TRBJ2-2, with TRBD1 matching 8 bases. This CDR3 spans 15 amino acids. V was pared by 0 bases and J by 5 bases, with 3 bases of the junction left unmatched. The germline V gene encodes CDR1 SGHRS and CDR2 YFSETQ. In DNA form, the CDR3 reads TGCGCCAGCAGCTTGGGGGACAGGCCGACCGGGGAGCTGTTTTTT. Translated: CASSLGDRPTGELFF.

The chain carries TRBV4-1 and TRBJ1-2; 10 positions agree with TRBD1. Germline assignment: CDR1 MGHRA and CDR2 YSYEKL. Losses at the gene ends were 2 bases for V and 6 bases for J; bases not matched to a gene: 3. The CDR3 loop spans 14 amino acids. Written as DNA, the CDR3 is TGCGCCAGCAGCCAAACCGGGACAGGGGATGGCTACACCTTC. Its protein product is CASSQTGTGDGYTF.

This clone came up once. The V and J genes are TRBV19 and TRBJ1-5; D unresolved. The length of the CDR3 is 15 residues. V dropped 11 bases and J dropped 0 bases, with 17 bases sitting between them. Germline assignment: CDR1 LNHDA and CDR2 SQIVND (reference sequence). CDR3 nucleotides: TGTGCCCGCCTCTTTCGGGGATATAGCAATCAGCCCCAGCATTTT. It specifies CARLFRGYSNQPQHF.

In the case of this clone: The germline gene is not matched at one end of the junction; a read error may be the cause. Other DNA variants within this sample encode the same CDR3. The V call is TRBV2, the J call TRBJ1-5; D remains unclear. Germline-derived CDR1 and CDR2 are SNHLY and FYNNEI. This CDR3 region has 12 residues. The CDR3 loop reads CASSGGGRPQHF. The CDR3 region has the DNA TGTGCCAGCAGCGGAGGTGGGCGCCCCCAGCACTTT.